The 16 T cell receptor beta chains listed next were all sequenced from one sample in a study of molecular identifiers for immune sequencing clone quantification. TCRdb re-derived calls from the PCR reads in MiXCR, one entry per CDR3 protein. This sample has about 320,000 distinct CDR3 sequences, with roughly a quarter found just once. Sequenced: naive CD8+ T cells from blood, with Jurkat cell RNA spiked in. Subset described: FACS-sorted CD8+CD4-CCR7+CD45RA+ naive T cells. Receptors were obtained from a human donor in good health. Some libraries in this study had Jurkat cell RNA spiked in.

This clonotype showed up many times. The chain joins TRBV29-1 to TRBJ2-7, with TRBD2 matching over 7 bases. Looked up from germline, CDR1 is SQVTM and CDR2 is ANQGSEA. The J segment lost 4 bases and the V segment lost 4 bases, leaving 4 bases of the junction unmatched. The CDR3 totals 12 residues. CDR3 sequence: CSVGTSKYEQYF. The DNA for the CDR3 is TGCAGCGTTGGGACTAGTAAGTACGAGCAGTACTTC.

The sample holds many counts of this clonotype. The CDR3 DNA sequence: TGTGCTAGTGGTTTGTGGAACACTGAAGCTTTCTTT. It translates to CASGLWNTEAFF. The chain combines TRBV12-5 with TRBJ1-1; D not certain. The CDR3 has 12 residues. Deletions cut 2 bases from V and 1 base from J, with 2 bases between. Germline values: CDR1 LGHNT, CDR2 FRNRAP.

There are many counts of this clonotype. This rearrangement joins TRBV28 to TRBJ2-1; a weak D match, TRBD2 (6 bases). This CDR3 is built from 15 residues. The germline V and J ends were trimmed by 5 bases and 3 bases, with 14 bases remaining between them. The V gene's germline CDR1 is MDHEN and CDR2 SYDVKM. CDR3 amino acids: CASSAGGEDYNEQFF. CDR3 coding DNA: TGTGCCAGCAGTGCCGGCGGGGAGGACTACAATGAGCAGTTCTTC.

The DNA for the CDR3 is TGTGCCAGCAGCCTCATGGACAACATTCAGTACTTC. Its translation is CASSLMDNIQYF. The chain links TRBV5-6 to TRBJ2-4, with D unresolved. Trimming took 4 bases from V and 7 from J, leaving 9 bases between them. This CDR3 is 12 amino acids long. Germline lookup yields CDR1 SGHDT and CDR2 YYEEEE.

This clonotype has at least ten counts. This chain links TRBV2 with TRBJ2-7; tentatively, D is TRBD1 (5 bases). V dropped 7 bases and J dropped 1 base, with 11 bases sitting between them. CDR3 length: 13 amino acids. Germline lookup yields CDR1 SNHLY and CDR2 FYNNEI. The CDR3 loop reads CASMGLESYEQYF. The DNA of the CDR3 is TGTGCCAGCATGGGGCTAGAGTCCTACGAGCAGTACTTC.

As for this clonotype: The CDR3 does not end in the conserved phenylalanine or tryptophan, so this is likely a read error. The V gene is TRBV2, the J gene TRBJ1-5; a weak D match, TRBD1 (6 bases). Looked up from germline, CDR1 is SNHLY and CDR2 is FYNNEI. V was pared by 6 bases and J by 0 bases, with 12 bases between. The length of the CDR3 is 15 residues. CDR3 in DNA: TGTGCCAGCAGCCCTGGAGGGGGTAGCAATCAGCCCCAGCATTTG. Protein: CASSPGGGSNQPQHL.

At least ten counts were recorded for this clonotype. The chain recombines TRBV5-4 with TRBJ2-3, with 10 bases that match TRBD2. CDR3 length: 14 amino acids. Germline V gene sequence: CDR1 SGHNT, CDR2 YYREEE (reference sequence). Trimming removed 1 base from V and 4 bases from J; junction bases left unmatched: 0. DNA for the CDR3: TGTGCCAGCAGCTTGACTAGCGGGGCAGATACGCAGTATTTT. Translated, it gives CASSLTSGADTQYF.

This clonotype turned up a few times. V is TRBV19 and J is TRBJ1-5, with D maybe TRBD1 (5 bases). The length of the CDR3 is 14 residues. The germline CDR1 and CDR2 sequences are LNHDA and SQIVND (reference sequence). V was shortened by 11 bases and J by 2 bases, with 16 bases between the two germline ends. In nucleotides, the CDR3 is TGTGCCTGCCAGGGAAATACGGGCAATCAGCCCCAGCATTTT. Residues: CACQGNTGNQPQHF.

V and J are TRBV13 and TRBJ2-3, with 7 positions matching TRBD2. Germline V CDR1 and CDR2: PRHDT, FYEKMQ (reference sequence). The junction had 14 bases not matched to a gene; V was cut back by 5 bases and J by 3 bases. CDR3 length: 17 residues. The CDR3 is CASSPPAGEGGTDTQYF. The CDR3 bases are TGTGCCAGCAGCCCGCCAGCAGGTGAGGGAGGGACAGATACGCAGTATTTT.

This clonotype was counted a few times. J is TRBJ2-7 and V is TRBV6-2 or TRBV6-3; D possibly matches TRBD1 or TRBD2 (5 bases each). Trimming took 6 bases from V and 3 from J, leaving 21 bases between them. Germline V CDR1 and CDR2: MNHEY, SVGEGT. CDR3 length: 16 amino acids. The CDR3 DNA sequence: TGTGCCAGCAGCGACCCGTTGGGGGAGAAGCTCTACGAGCAGTACTTC. Encoded protein: CASSDPLGEKLYEQYF.

V gene TRBV6-1 combines with J gene TRBJ1-1, with D possibly TRBD1 on 5 matching bases. This CDR3 comprises 14 residues. V was trimmed by 4 bases and J by 4 bases, leaving 13 bases between them. CDR1 and CDR2 (germline): MNHNS, SASEGT. The DNA for the CDR3 is TGTGCCAGCAGTGTAACGAAGGGGACCACTGAAGCTTTCTTT. Its protein product is CASSVTKGTTEAFF.

Notes on this clonotype: This clone may be a read error of a much larger clone one base away. The V and J genes are TRBV5-4 and TRBJ2-5, with D unclear. This CDR3 contains 11 residues. Looked up from germline, CDR1 is SGHNT and CDR2 is YYREEE (reference sequence). CDR3 in amino acids: CASSLSETQHF. The CDR3 DNA reads TGTGCCAGCAGCTTGAGTGAGACCCAGCACTTC.

Comments on this clonotype: This may be a read error: a much more frequent sequence differs by one nucleotide. V gene TRBV28 combines with J gene TRBJ2-7, with TRBD2 matching over 9 bases. V was pared by 10 bases and J by 0 bases, with 7 bases of the junction left unmatched. Germline V lookup: CDR1 MDHEN, CDR2 SYDVKM. The CDR3 runs 14 residues. DNA of the CDR3: TGTGCCAACAGCAGACTAGCGGCCTCCTACGAGCAGTACTTC. This translates into CANSRLAASYEQYF.

Only a few counts were recorded for this clonotype. J is TRBJ1-5 and V is TRBV4-1; 8 nucleotides agree with TRBD1. The CDR3 is made up of 15 amino acids. Germline lookup yields CDR1 MGHRA and CDR2 YSYEKL. The ends lost 4 bases at V and 7 bases at J; junction bases unmatched: 9. Here the CDR3 DNA reads TGCGCCAGCAGCCCGAGACAGGGGAATGGCCAGCCCCAGCATTTT. This codes for CASSPRQGNGQPQHF.

For this clonotype: It may be a read error: a sequence one base away is much more abundant. The chain combines TRBV6-5 with TRBJ2-5; TRBD2 matches at 11 bases. CDR1 and CDR2 from the germline V gene are MNHEY and SVGAGI. The CDR3 is made up of 16 amino acids. V shed 0 bases and J 6 bases; nucleotides not matched to a gene: 6. CDR3 coding DNA: TGTGCCAGCAGTTACTCACTAGCGGGAGTGTCAAAGACCCAGTACTTC. This translates into CASSYSLAGVSKTQYF.

The chain recombines TRBV14 with TRBJ2-2; D uncertain. The CDR3 extends over 15 amino acids. CDR1 and CDR2 from the germline V gene are SGHDN and FVKESK. V lost 1 base and J 3 bases, leaving 9 bases between the germline ends. CDR3 in amino acids: CASSQVPGYTGELFF. The CDR3 DNA reads as TGTGCCAGCAGCCAAGTCCCCGGGTACACCGGGGAGCTGTTTTTT.